Below, 30 T cell receptor beta chains from the same sample are listed, as sequenced in a study of T cells after posttransplantation cyclophosphamide. Data came from immunoSEQ multiplex PCR; TCRdb stores just in-frame clones and leaves some out. Among some 66,000 clones listed, around 95% were seen once. Sequencing was carried out using PBMCs. All receptors derive from a woman aged 25 to 39 in good health and a related stem cell transplant donor.

This clone was recorded once. In the same sample, other DNA sequences code for this CDR3. The chain uses TRBV28 and TRBJ1-1; D perhaps matches TRBD1 (5 bases). The germline V and J ends were trimmed by 6 bases and 1 base, with 9 bases remaining between them. The CDR3 contains 13 residues. Germline lookup yields CDR1 MDHEN and CDR2 SYDVKM. CDR3 nucleotides: TGTGCCAGCAGCCCAGGGACGAACACTGAAGCTTTCTTT. This translates into CASSPGTNTEAFF.

The CDR3 DNA reads TGTGCCGCCACGGGCAGCAGGGACAATCAGCCCCAGCATTTT. Protein: CAATGSRDNQPQHF. The V gene is TRBV6-6, the J gene TRBJ1-5; D is perhaps TRBD1 (5 bases). CDR3 length: 14 residues. From germline, CDR1 is MNHNY and CDR2 SVGAGI (reference sequence). With 11 bases removed from V and 3 bases from J, the gap between germline ends came to 17 bases.

V gene TRBV19 combines with J gene TRBJ1-5; D uncertain. The CDR3 is made up of 16 amino acids. Trimming stripped 8 bases from V and 0 bases from J, with 17 bases between. Looked up from germline, CDR1 is LNHDA and CDR2 is SQIVND (reference sequence). For the CDR3, the DNA is TGTGCCAGTCACGAAACAGCGGGAGATAGCAATCAGCCCCAGCATTTT. Translating it yields CASHETAGDSNQPQHF.

This sequence joins TRBV10-1 and TRBJ1-5; D is possibly TRBD1 (6 bases). Germline CDR1 and CDR2: WNHNN and SYGVQD (reference sequence). V was shortened by 0 bases and J by 0 bases, with 24 bases between the two germline ends. This CDR3 spans 21 amino acids. Here the CDR3 reads CASSESTRGGRPAYSNQPQHF. The DNA for the CDR3 is TGCGCCAGCAGTGAGTCGACTCGGGGGGGCCGCCCAGCTTATAGCAATCAGCCCCAGCATTTT.

The gene calls are TRBV5-1 and TRBJ2-2, with D possibly matching TRBD2 (6 bases). V gave up 2 bases and J gave up 5 bases, with 13 bases separating them. The CDR3 has 15 residues. CDR1 is SGHRS and CDR2 is YFSETQ in the germline V gene. The CDR3 DNA reads TGCGCCAGCAGCTTTATCGGGGGAGATACCGGGGAGCTGTTTTTT. It encodes CASSFIGGDTGELFF.

The chain carries TRBV9 and TRBJ2-3; TRBD2 is a possible D gene (6 bases). The germline V gene has CDR1 SGDLS and CDR2 YYNGEE. The CDR3 loop spans 16 amino acids. Trimming removed 1 base from V and 4 bases from J, with 16 bases in between. CDR3 nucleotide sequence: TGTGCCAGCAGCGTACGGGGCGGGGTGTCGTCAGATACGCAGTATTTT. This translates into CASSVRGGVSSDTQYF.

The chain is built from TRBV4-3 and TRBJ2-1, with 12 bases identical to TRBD2. The junction had 4 bases not matched to a gene; V was cut back by 0 bases and J by 7 bases. The CDR3 covers 16 residues. Germline values: CDR1 LGHNA, CDR2 YSLEER. In DNA, the CDR3 is TGCGCCAGCAGCCAAGAGGGACTAGCGGGTGCAAATGAGCAGTTCTTC. Amino acid sequence: CASSQEGLAGANEQFF.

The chain employs TRBV4-3 and TRBJ2-1; 9 bases line up with TRBD1. The CDR3 is 16 residues long. Germline CDR1 LGHNA, CDR2 YSLEER. The V gene end was trimmed by 4 bases and the J gene end by 5 bases; junction bases not matched to a gene: 9. Written as DNA, the CDR3 is TGCGCCAGCAGCCTCAACCCGGGACAGGGAAACAATGAGCAGTTCTTC. It translates to CASSLNPGQGNNEQFF.

V gene TRBV4-1 combines with J gene TRBJ1-1; D possibly corresponds to TRBD1 (6 bases). The CDR3 sequence is 18 residues long. Germline V gene sequence: CDR1 MGHRA, CDR2 YSYEKL. V was pared by 0 bases and J by 0 bases, with 17 bases between. CDR3 sequence reads: CASSQDLGLRGVNTEAFF. The DNA of the CDR3 is TGCGCCAGCAGCCAAGATTTGGGGCTTAGGGGGGTGAACACTGAAGCTTTCTTT.

The V and J genes are TRBV4-3 and TRBJ1-2; 7 positions match TRBD1. The CDR3 has 14 amino acids. Germline V gene lookup returns CDR1 LGHNA and CDR2 YSLEER. Germline trimming cut 0 bases from V and 8 bases from J; bases unmatched to any gene: 6. The CDR3 sequence is CASSQDRGLYGYTF. In DNA form, the CDR3 reads TGCGCCAGCAGCCAAGATAGGGGGCTCTACGGCTACACCTTC.

The rearrangement joins TRBV10-3 to TRBJ1-5; perhaps TRBD1 as D (5 bases). Germline V gene data show CDR1 as ENHRY and CDR2 as SYGVKD. The CDR3 loop spans 14 amino acids. V shed 2 bases and J shed 4 bases, with 9 bases lying between them. The CDR3 nucleotides read TGTGCCATCAGTGAGAGCCGGGGGAATCAGCCCCAGCATTTT. This encodes CAISESRGNQPQHF.

The rearrangement uses TRBV2 and TRBJ2-5; D not resolved. The CDR3 runs 11 residues. V dropped 5 bases and J dropped 3 bases, with 4 bases sitting between them. Germline lookup yields CDR1 SNHLY and CDR2 FYNNEI. CDR3 sequence reads: CASSIKETQYF. CDR3 nucleotide sequence: TGTGCCAGCAGTATAAAAGAGACCCAGTACTTC.

This chain connects TRBV19 to TRBJ1-6; maybe TRBD1 (5 bases). V lost 0 bases, J lost 5 bases, and 8 bases lay in between. Germline loops: CDR1 LNHDA, CDR2 SQIVND (reference sequence). The CDR3 has 15 residues. In DNA, the CDR3 is TGTGCCAGTAGTATAGATAACAGGAATAATTCACCCCTCCACTTT. It yields the protein CASSIDNRNNSPLHF.

The chain links TRBV25-1 to TRBJ1-3, with D uncertain. CDR1 and CDR2 (germline): MGHDK, SYGVNS. V was trimmed by 6 bases and J by 2 bases, leaving 2 bases between them. The CDR3 totals 11 residues. CDR3 in amino acids: CASSPGNTIYF. In DNA, the CDR3 is TGTGCCAGCAGCCCTGGAAACACCATATATTTT.

The chain carries TRBV4-2 and TRBJ2-3; 14 bases are shared with TRBD2. The CDR3 covers 18 residues. After removal of 4 bases from V and 2 bases from J, the junction contained 8 bases not matched to a gene. Germline V gene data show CDR1 as LGHNA and CDR2 as YNFKEQ. CDR3 nucleotide sequence: TGTGCCAGCAGCCGCGGACTAGCGGGGGGAGGAAACACAGATACGCAGTATTTT. This codes for CASSRGLAGGGNTDTQYF.

Comment on this clone: The junction differs from germline at one of its ends, possibly a read error. The J gene is TRBJ2-5, the V gene TRBV28, with TRBD2 identical over 10 bases. This CDR3 has 16 residues. Germline assignment: CDR1 MDHEN and CDR2 SYDVKM. CDR3 coding DNA: TGTGCCAGCAGTTTCTTAATAGCGGGGGGCGCTTCCCGCCTGGACTTC. Translating it yields CASSFLIAGGASRLDF.

The genes are TRBV5-4 and TRBJ1-2; D gene unclear. The V end was cut by 0 bases, the J end by 5 bases, with 8 bases between. The CDR3 sequence is 13 residues long. Germline assignment: CDR1 SGHNT and CDR2 YYREEE (reference sequence). DNA of the CDR3: TGTGCCAGCAGCTTGGGGTTGGGATATGGCTACACCTTC. Translating it yields CASSLGLGYGYTF.

The chain uses TRBV5-4 and TRBJ2-7; D gene ambiguous. The V end was cut by 3 bases, the J end by 1 base, with 11 bases between. CDR1 SGHNT and CDR2 YYREEE come from the germline V gene (reference sequence). The CDR3 is 14 residues long. DNA of the CDR3: TGTGCCAGCAGCTATGGAAAGGGTTCCTACGAGCAGTACTTC. Amino acids: CASSYGKGSYEQYF. Complete variable domain (other parts from reference TRBV5-4 and TRBJ2-7): ETGVTQSPTHLIKTRGQQVTLRCSSQSGHNTVSWYQQALGQGPQFIFQYYREEENGRGNFPPRFSGLQFPNYSSELNVNALELDDSALYLCASSYGKGSYEQYFGPGTRLTVT.

This chain joins TRBV5-8 and TRBJ2-4, with 9 bases that match TRBD1. This CDR3 region has 16 residues. Germline V CDR1 and CDR2: SGHTS, YDEGEE. J lost 3 bases, V lost 3 bases, and 7 bases had no gene match. CDR3: CASSWGQGWVKNIQYF. The CDR3, as DNA: TGTGCCAGCAGCTGGGGACAGGGCTGGGTCAAAAACATTCAGTACTTC.

The V gene is TRBV7-2, the J gene TRBJ2-5; a weak D match, TRBD2 (6 bases). The CDR3 contains 14 residues. The V gene's germline CDR1 is SGHTA and CDR2 FQGNSA. Between the trimmed V and J ends, which lost 4 bases and 2 bases, there was a span of 11 bases. In DNA, the CDR3 is TGTGCCAGCAGCTACCCGGGGGAACAAGAGACCCAGTACTTC. It encodes CASSYPGEQETQYF.

CDR3 in amino acids: CASSLGGGNSPLHF. In DNA form, the CDR3 reads TGTGCCAGCAGCTTAGGCGGAGGCAATTCACCCCTCCACTTT. The genes are TRBV5-4 and TRBJ1-6; D is ambiguous. Trimming removed 2 bases from V and 7 bases from J, with 10 bases in between. There are 14 residues in the CDR3. CDR1 and CDR2 from the germline V gene are SGHNT and YYREEE (reference sequence).

V gene TRBV15 combines with J gene TRBJ1-1; tentative D call: TRBD1 (5 bases). Per germline, CDR1 LNHNV and CDR2 YYDKDF (reference sequence). This CDR3 contains 17 residues. Trimming pared 0 bases from V and 3 bases from J, leaving 17 bases between. The CDR3 region is CATSRDLAQGWDTEAFF. The CDR3 DNA reads TGTGCCACCAGCAGAGATCTGGCGCAGGGATGGGACACTGAAGCTTTCTTT.

The chain uses TRBV29-1 and TRBJ2-5, with TRBD1 matching 8 bases. The ends lost 3 bases at V and 5 bases at J; junction bases unmatched: 5. The germline gives CDR1 SQVTM, CDR2 ANQGSEA. The CDR3 sequence is 13 residues long. DNA for the CDR3: TGCAGCGTTGAGGCAGGGGGCACGGAGACCCAGTACTTC. Translation: CSVEAGGTETQYF.

This chain uses TRBV4-2 with TRBJ2-1; 7 bases fit TRBD2. The CDR3 contains 16 residues. J lost 0 bases, V lost 1 base, and 3 bases had no gene match. Germline lookup yields CDR1 LGHNA and CDR2 YNFKEQ. In nucleotides, the CDR3 is TGTGCCAGCAGCCAAGGCGGGGGACCCTCCTACAATGAGCAGTTCTTC. Amino acid sequence: CASSQGGGPSYNEQFF.

The chain links TRBV5-6 to TRBJ2-1; 13 bases match TRBD2. Losses at the gene ends were 0 bases for V and 3 bases for J; bases not matched to a gene: 6. Looked up from germline, CDR1 is SGHDT and CDR2 is YYEEEE. The CDR3 is 18 amino acids. The CDR3 spells CASSLARTSGGFYNEQFF. DNA for the CDR3: TGTGCCAGCAGCTTGGCCCGGACTAGCGGGGGATTCTACAATGAGCAGTTCTTC. Variable domain in full (rest from reference TRBV5-6 and TRBJ2-1): DAGVTQSPTHLIKTRGQQVTLRCSPKSGHDTVSWYQQALGQGPQFIFQYYEEEERQRGNFPDRFSGHQFPNYSSELNVNALLLGDSALYLCASSLARTSGGFYNEQFFGPGTRLTVL.

The chain joins TRBV2 to TRBJ2-7; D remains unclear. CDR1 is SNHLY, CDR2 FYNNEI, per germline. V lost 7 bases and J lost 3, with 16 bases in between. This CDR3 contains 14 residues. In DNA, the CDR3 is TGTGCCAGCATCCCGCCGAACTGGTACTACGAGCAGTACTTC. It is translated as CASIPPNWYYEQYF.

The chain uses TRBV5-4 and TRBJ1-4; 8 bases match TRBD1. V gave up 3 bases and J gave up 8 bases; unmatched junction bases: 15. Germline V gene data show CDR1 as SGHNT and CDR2 as YYREEE (reference sequence). The CDR3 runs to 17 residues. In DNA, the CDR3 is TGTGCCAGCAGCTCAAACGTTAAGACAGGGGTTAGAGAAAAACTGTTTTTT. The encoded protein is CASSSNVKTGVREKLFF.

V and J are TRBV11-2 and TRBJ1-5; D remains ambiguous. The CDR3 totals 14 residues. V was shortened by 0 bases and J by 2 bases, with 5 bases between the two germline ends. Germline loops: CDR1 SGHAT, CDR2 FQNNGV. The CDR3 protein is CASSLDAGNQPQHF. DNA of the CDR3: TGTGCCAGCAGCTTAGATGCGGGCAATCAGCCCCAGCATTTT. Supplemented by reference TRBV11-2 and TRBJ1-5, the full variable domain reads EAGVAQSPRYKIIEKRQSVAFWCNPISGHATLYWYQQILGQGPKLLIQFQNNGVVDDSQLPKDRFSAERLKGVDSTLKIQPAKLEDSAVYLCASSLDAGNQPQHFGDGTRLSIL.

The CDR3 reads CASSSESGYEQYF. CDR3 nucleotides: TGCGCCAGCAGCTCCGAGTCGGGTTACGAGCAGTACTTC. The chain joins TRBV4-3 to TRBJ2-7; D unclear. Deletions cut 5 bases from V and 4 bases from J, with 12 bases between. CDR3 length equals 13 residues. The V gene's germline CDR1 is LGHNA and CDR2 YSLEER.

This sequence joins TRBV18 and TRBJ1-2; D gene unclear. The V end was cut by 6 bases, the J end by 4 bases, with 15 bases between. Germline loops: CDR1 KGHSH, CDR2 LQKENI. This CDR3 comprises 14 residues. CDR3 amino acids: CASSPPYRSYGYTF. CDR3 nucleotides: TGTGCCAGCTCGCCCCCATACAGATCCTATGGCTACACCTTC.